This record concerns one TCR beta chain sequence. The target antigen is unknown. TCRdb re-derived calls from the reads in MiXCR, one entry per CDR3 protein. This sample has approximately 320,000 distinct CDR3 sequences; more than 8% occur once, and the top ten carry 3.5% to 4.5%. The CDR3 sequence is 17 residues long. V lost 4 bases to trimming and J lost 3 bases; unmatched junction nucleotides: 14. Germline-derived CDR1 and CDR2 are DFQATT and SNEGSKA (reference sequence). The source of the sample is a study of T cell repertoires in cytomegalovirus infection. Study-level information: A matching HLA type, together with CMV infection, was signaled by public TCR beta signatures. Regarding the study as a whole: Cumulative frequency of public TCR beta families picked out carriers of CMV plus the relevant HLA. Ex vivo, HLA-C-restricted CMV-specific TCR beta clonotypes prevailed over the rest of the response.

The sample consisted of PBMCs. V gene TRBV20-1 combines with J gene TRBJ1-1; 10 bases fit TRBD1. This sequence was found in a human donor in good health (CMV status not recorded). Some clones in this sample may be carry-over from other donors' samples. The DNA of the CDR3 is TGCAGTGCTAAAACCCCTGGGACAGGGGAATGGGACACTGAAGCTTTCTTT. Its translation: CSAKTPGTGEWDTEAFF.